The rows below give T cell receptor beta chains drawn from one sample of a study of blood T cell repertoires in COVID-19. This table comes from immunoSEQ multiplex PCR, and its TCRdb copy is limited to in-frame clones, with some not included. This sample has approximately 89,000 clones, with more than 80% found just once. Material: peripheral blood. The receptors shown here come from a woman older than 75 with acute or convalescent COVID-19. The CDR3 runs from the conserved cysteine through the conserved F or W. A D gene is named only where the DNA matches it firmly. Not all rows give a size; the values are once, few, many and, for expanded clones, a class.

d_call	v_call	clone_size	j_call	cdr3_aa	cdr3_nt
TRBD2	TRBV29-1	few	TRBJ2-1	CSVVDTAGGNEQFF	TGCAGCGTAGTTGACACCGCGGGAGGCAATGAGCAGTTCTTC
-	TRBV7-8	-	TRBJ1-1	CASSFRDFMNTEAFF	TGTGCCAGCAGCTTCAGGGATTTCATGAACACTGAAGCTTTCTTT
-	TRBV4-2	few	TRBJ2-7	CASSQQREDEQYF	TGTGCCAGCAGCCAACAAAGGGAGGACGAGCAGTACTTC
-	TRBV5-1	-	TRBJ2-7	CASSLGLTPSYEQYF	TGCGCCAGCAGCTTGGGGCTTACCCCGTCCTACGAGCAGTACTTC
-	TRBV13	few	TRBJ1-2	CASSLALYPGGFFGYTF	TGTGCCAGCAGCTTAGCCCTCTACCCGGGAGGATTCTTTGGCTACACCTTC
-	TRBV12-5	-	TRBJ2-3	CASSGRGSTDTQYF	TGTGCTAGCTCCGGTCGGGGAAGCACAGATACGCAGTATTTT
TRBD2	TRBV7-2	-	TRBJ2-1	CASSSSSGGPNEQFF	TGTGCCAGCAGCAGCTCTAGCGGGGGTCCCAATGAGCAGTTCTTC
-	TRBV13	-	TRBJ2-7	CASSLPGGSYEQYF	TGTGCCAGCAGCTTACCAGGGGGGTCCTACGAGCAGTACTTC
TRBD1	TRBV15	-	TRBJ1-1	CATSRGGRGTEAFF	TGTGCCACCAGCAGAGGTGGCAGGGGGACTGAAGCTTTCTTT
-	TRBV5-6	once	TRBJ1-1	CASSSNLRGDTEAFF	TGTGCCAGCAGCTCGAATCTCAGGGGCGACACTGAAGCTTTCTTT
TRBD2	TRBV5-4	few	TRBJ2-3	CASSPGKLAAGGTDTQYF	TGTGCCAGCAGCCCCGGCAAACTAGCGGCTGGGGGCACAGATACGCAGTATTTT
-	TRBV5-6	few	TRBJ1-5	CASSLALQDNQPQHF	TGTGCCAGCAGCTTGGCTTTACAGGACAATCAGCCCCAGCATTTT
TRBD1	TRBV6-5	-	TRBJ1-5	CASSSRDRGNQPQHF	TGTGCCAGCAGTTCCCGGGACAGGGGCAATCAGCCCCAGCATTTT
TRBD2	TRBV5-1	-	TRBJ2-1	CASSLAGEGYEQFF	TGCGCCAGCAGCTTAGCGGGAGAAGGTTATGAGCAGTTCTTC
TRBD1	TRBV12-3/TRBV12-4	-	TRBJ1-2	CASSLGQGFGYTF	TGTGCCAGCAGTTTAGGACAGGGGTTTGGCTACACCTTC
TRBD2	TRBV5-6	-	TRBJ2-3	CASSSTSGTDTQYF	TGTGCCAGCAGCTCGACTAGCGGCACAGATACGCAGTATTTT
TRBD2	TRBV5-1	-	TRBJ2-7	CASSLRSSGVYEQYF	TGCGCCAGCAGCTTGCGGTCTAGCGGGGTATACGAGCAGTACTTC
TRBD2	TRBV3-1/TRBV3-2	-	TRBJ2-5	CASSYLAEETQYF	TGTGCCAGCAGCTATCTAGCGGAAGAGACCCAGTACTTC
TRBD1	TRBV6-5	-	TRBJ1-2	CASSYLDRAYGYTF	TGTGCCAGCAGTTACCTCGACAGGGCATATGGCTACACCTTC
TRBD2	TRBV7-9	-	TRBJ2-5	CASSLYLREGRQETQYF	TGTGCCAGCAGCTTATATCTGAGGGAGGGACGCCAAGAGACCCAGTACTTC
-	TRBV20-1	-	TRBJ2-5	CSARARVPQYF	TGCAGTGCTAGAGCCAGGGTCCCCCAGTACTTC
TRBD2	TRBV5-1	-	TRBJ2-1	CASSLDPGLSYNEQFF	TGCGCCAGCAGCTTAGATCCGGGACTATCCTACAATGAGCAGTTCTTC
-	TRBV7-3	-	TRBJ1-1	CASSLSPTVTEAFF	TGTGCCAGCAGCTTAAGTCCAACGGTCACTGAAGCTTTCTTT
-	TRBV15	-	TRBJ1-2	CATSKGGRNYGYTF	TGTGCCACCAGCAAAGGAGGGAGAAACTATGGCTACACCTTC
-	TRBV7-2	-	TRBJ2-1	CASSSRELTEQFF	TGTGCCAGCAGCTCCCGGGAACTCACGGAGCAGTTCTTC
TRBD2	TRBV5-4	-	TRBJ2-1	CASSPSGGGPSYNEQFF	TGTGCCAGCAGCCCTAGCGGGGGGGGCCCCTCCTACAATGAGCAGTTCTTC